The 5 T cell receptor beta chains given below trace back to one sample, sequenced in a study of regulatory T cells in long-lasting Graves disease. The time point denotes: newly diagnosed GD, antithyroid drugs for less than 3 months. Generation of the TCR library employed RNA extracted from PBMCs. For TCR beta, libraries came from iRepertoire HTBI primers and Arm-PCR of CDR3 regions. TCRdb re-derived calls from the multiplex PCR reads in MiXCR, one entry per CDR3 protein. In the table there are around 400,000 distinct CDR3 sequences, approximately 10% of which are singletons. The same specimen was also included in a second study, on T cells in Graves' hyperthyroidism and ophthalmopathy.

This specimen was peripheral blood mononuclear cells (PBMCs), taken at new diagnosis, from a patient treated with antithyroid drugs. These receptors were obtained from a woman aged 18-29 years with Graves disease.

This chain uses TRBV4-1 with TRBJ2-1; 12 positions match TRBD2. V was pared by 6 bases and J by 10 bases, with 13 bases of the junction left unmatched. This CDR3 has 16 amino acids. The germline CDR1 and CDR2 sequences are MGHRA and YSYEKL. The CDR3 loop is CASRDYGLAGGEEQFF. CDR3 nucleotides: TGCGCCAGCAGGGATTACGGGCTAGCGGGAGGGGAGGAGCAGTTCTTC.

This clonotype came up many times. This chain links TRBV5-1 with TRBJ2-7; TRBD2 matches 11 bases. The CDR3 totals 13 residues. The V gene's germline CDR1 is SGHRS and CDR2 YFSETQ. V trimming: 7 bases; J trimming: 5 bases; junction bases outside the gene matches: 5. The CDR3 loop is CASGSGRADEQYF. The CDR3 coding sequence is TGCGCCAGCGGTAGCGGGAGGGCCGACGAGCAGTACTTC.

Many counts were recorded for this clonotype. This chain joins TRBV28 and TRBJ2-3, with TRBD2 matching 12 bases. The length of the CDR3 is 16 residues. In germline, CDR1 is MDHEN, CDR2 SYDVKM. V lost 3 bases, J lost 6 bases, and 7 bases stayed unmatched. CDR3 sequence: CASSLTSGRIIDTQYF. The DNA for the CDR3 is TGTGCCAGCAGTTTGACTAGCGGGAGAATAATCGATACGCAGTATTTT. Looking up the rest from reference TRBV28 and TRBJ2-3 gives the full variable domain: DVKVTQSSRYLVKRTGEKVFLECVQDMDHENMFWYRQDPGLGLRLIYFSYDVKMKEKGDIPEGYSVSREKKERFSLILESASTNQTSMYLCASSLTSGRIIDTQYFGPGTRLTVL.

This clonotype has a count of ten or more. The chain has TRBV7-9 and TRBJ2-1, with D perhaps TRBD1 or TRBD2 (5 bases each). V dropped 1 base and J dropped 10 bases, with 26 bases sitting between them. The CDR3 has 18 amino acids. The germline CDR1 and CDR2 sequences are SEHNR and FQNEAQ (reference sequence). The CDR3 coding sequence is TGTGCCAGCAGCTTAGTGGGGATTCGGGGCGGGCCATTCCTCGAGCAGTTCTTC. It encodes CASSLVGIRGGPFLEQFF.

The sample holds a few counts of this clonotype. The chain couples TRBV3-1 to TRBJ2-2, with 12 bases identical to TRBD1. This CDR3 spans 17 amino acids. Germline V gene lookup returns CDR1 LGHDT and CDR2 YNNKEL (reference sequence). Trimming cost V 7 bases and J 6 bases; bases outside gene matches: 12. The CDR3 spells CASTKIKGQGAAGELFF. The CDR3 DNA follows: TGTGCCAGCACCAAAATAAAGGGACAGGGGGCAGCCGGGGAGCTGTTTTTT. Together with reference TRBV3-1 and TRBJ2-2, the CDR3 gives the full variable domain: DTAVSQTPKYLVTQMGNDKSIKCEQNLGHDTMYWYKQDSKKFLKIMFSYNNKELIINETVPNRFSPKSPDKAHLNLHINSLELGDSAVYFCASTKIKGQGAAGELFFGEGSRLTVL.